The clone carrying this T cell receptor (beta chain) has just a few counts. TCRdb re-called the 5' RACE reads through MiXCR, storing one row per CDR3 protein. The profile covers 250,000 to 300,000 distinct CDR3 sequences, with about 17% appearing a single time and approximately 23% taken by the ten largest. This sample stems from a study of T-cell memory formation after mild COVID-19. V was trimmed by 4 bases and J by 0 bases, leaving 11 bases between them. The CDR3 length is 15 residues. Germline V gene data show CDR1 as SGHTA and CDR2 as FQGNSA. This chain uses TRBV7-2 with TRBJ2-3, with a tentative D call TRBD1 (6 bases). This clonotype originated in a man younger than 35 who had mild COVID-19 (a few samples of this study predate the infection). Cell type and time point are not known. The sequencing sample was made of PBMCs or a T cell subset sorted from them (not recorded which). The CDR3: CASSSERGSTDTQYF. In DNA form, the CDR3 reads TGTGCCAGCAGCTCAGAAAGGGGGAGCACAGATACGCAGTATTTT.